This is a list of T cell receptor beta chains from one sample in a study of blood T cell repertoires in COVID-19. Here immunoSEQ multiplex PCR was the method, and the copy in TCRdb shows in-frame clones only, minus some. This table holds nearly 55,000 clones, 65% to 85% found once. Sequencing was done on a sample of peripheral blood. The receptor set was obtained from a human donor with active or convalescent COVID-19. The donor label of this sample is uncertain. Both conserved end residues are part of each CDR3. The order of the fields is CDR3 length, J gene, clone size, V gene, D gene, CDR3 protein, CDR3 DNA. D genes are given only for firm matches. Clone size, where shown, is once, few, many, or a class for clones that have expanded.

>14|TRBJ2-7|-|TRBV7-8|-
CASSSKTGWNEQYF
TGTGCCAGCAGCTCCAAGACAGGCTGGAACGAGCAGTACTTC
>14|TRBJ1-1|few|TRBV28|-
CASSMRALNTEAFF
TGTGCCAGCAGCATGAGAGCTCTGAACACTGAAGCTTTCTTT
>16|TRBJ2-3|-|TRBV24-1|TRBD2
CATSDWTSGGTDTQYF
TGTGCCACCAGTGACTGGACTAGCGGTGGAACAGATACGCAGTATTTT
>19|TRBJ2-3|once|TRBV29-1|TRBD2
CSVEARSTGTSTKADTQYF
TGCAGCGTTGAAGCCAGAAGCACCGGGACTAGCACTAAAGCAGATACGCAGTATTTT
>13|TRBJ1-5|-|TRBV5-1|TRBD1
CASRLGQNQPQHF
TGCGCCAGCAGACTGGGACAGAATCAGCCCCAGCATTTT
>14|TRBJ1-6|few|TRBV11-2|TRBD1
CASRQQGTGSPLHF
TGTGCCAGCAGACAACAGGGGACTGGGTCACCCCTCCACTTT
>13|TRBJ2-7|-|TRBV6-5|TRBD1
CATGQGASYEQYF
TGTGCCACCGGACAGGGGGCTTCCTACGAGCAGTACTTC
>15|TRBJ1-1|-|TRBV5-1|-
CASSSRQGMNTEAFF
TGCGCCAGCAGCTCCAGGCAGGGCATGAACACTGAAGCTTTCTTT
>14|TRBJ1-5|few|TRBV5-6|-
CASSTGQPNQPQHF
TGTGCCAGCAGCACCGGACAGCCTAATCAGCCCCAGCATTTT
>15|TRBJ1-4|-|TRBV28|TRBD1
CASTPPGGAREKLFF
TGTGCCAGCACCCCGCCAGGGGGCGCGAGAGAAAAACTGTTTTTT
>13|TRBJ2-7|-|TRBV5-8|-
CASTRTAPYEQYF
TGTGCCAGCACCCGGACAGCCCCCTACGAGCAGTACTTC
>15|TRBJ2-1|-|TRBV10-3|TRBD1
CAISDRDRSYNEQFF
TGTGCCATCAGTGACCGGGACAGGAGTTACAATGAGCAGTTCTTC
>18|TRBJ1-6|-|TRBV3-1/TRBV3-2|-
CASSQEIMGGGYNSPLHF
TGTGCCAGCAGCCAAGAGATCATGGGGGGAGGCTATAATTCACCCCTCCACTTT
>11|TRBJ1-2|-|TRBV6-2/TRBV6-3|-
CASSRAYGYTF
TGTGCCAGCAGTCGCGCCTATGGCTACACCTTC
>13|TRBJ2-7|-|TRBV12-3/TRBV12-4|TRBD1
CASSLGTGYEQYF
TGTGCCAGCAGTTTAGGGACAGGGTACGAGCAGTACTTC
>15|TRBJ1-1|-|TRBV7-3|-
CASSPRSDRNTEAFF
TGTGCCAGCAGCCCCCGCTCGGACAGGAACACTGAAGCTTTCTTT
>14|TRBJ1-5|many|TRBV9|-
CASSVAGERGPQHF
TGTGCCAGCAGCGTAGCGGGGGAGAGGGGGCCCCAGCATTTT
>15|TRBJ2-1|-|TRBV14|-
CASSHAFSSYNEQFF
TGTGCCAGCAGCCACGCATTCAGCTCCTACAATGAGCAGTTCTTC
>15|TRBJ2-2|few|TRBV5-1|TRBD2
CASSSTSGRTGELFF
TGCGCCAGCAGCTCGACTAGCGGGAGGACCGGGGAGCTGTTTTTT
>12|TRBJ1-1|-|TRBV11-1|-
CASSLDRTEAFF
TGTGCCAGCAGCTTAGACAGAACTGAAGCTTTCTTT
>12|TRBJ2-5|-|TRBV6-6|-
CASSLPQETQYF
TGTGCCAGCAGCCTACCCCAAGAGACCCAGTACTTC
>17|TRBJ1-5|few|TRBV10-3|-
CAISESARADSRQPQHF
TGTGCCATCAGTGAGTCGGCGCGCGCGGATTCAAGACAGCCCCAGCATTTT
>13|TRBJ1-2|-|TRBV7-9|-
CASSLAGAGGYTF
TGTGCCAGCAGCTTAGCGGGAGCCGGTGGCTACACCTTC
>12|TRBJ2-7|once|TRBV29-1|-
CSVARLGYEQYF
TGCAGCGTTGCGCGACTCGGGTACGAGCAGTACTTC
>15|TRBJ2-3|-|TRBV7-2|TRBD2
CASSSKRGYTDTQYF
TGTGCCAGCAGCTCGAAGCGGGGCTACACAGATACGCAGTATTTT
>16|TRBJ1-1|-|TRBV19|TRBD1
CASSFLTGKRGTEAFF
TGTGCCAGTAGCTTTCTGACAGGGAAAAGGGGCACTGAAGCTTTCTTT
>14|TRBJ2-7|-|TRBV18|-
CASSPLSLPSEQYF
TGTGCCAGCTCACCTTTATCTCTTCCCTCCGAGCAGTACTTC
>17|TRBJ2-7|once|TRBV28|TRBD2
CASSLPGTSGSSYEQYF
TGTGCCAGCAGTTTACCCGGGACTAGCGGGAGCTCCTACGAGCAGTACTTC
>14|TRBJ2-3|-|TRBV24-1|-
CATSRDSGTDTQYF
TGTGCCACCAGTCGTGACAGCGGCACAGATACGCAGTATTTT
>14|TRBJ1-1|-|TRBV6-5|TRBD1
CASMDLRGHEGAFF
TGTGCCAGCATGGACCTCAGGGGGCACGAGGGTGCTTTCTTT
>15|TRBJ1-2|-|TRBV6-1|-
CASSETQQPAYGYTF
TGTGCCAGCAGTGAAACCCAACAGCCCGCTTATGGCTACACCTTC
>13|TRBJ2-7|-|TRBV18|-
CASSPDISYEQYF
TGTGCCAGCTCACCCGACATCTCCTACGAGCAGTACTTC
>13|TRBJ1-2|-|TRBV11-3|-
CASSPGSGDGYTF
TGTGCCAGCAGCCCAGGATCCGGGGATGGCTACACCTTC
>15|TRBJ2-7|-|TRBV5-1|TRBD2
CASSLVTSGRSEQYF
TGCGCCAGCAGCTTGGTGACTAGCGGGCGGAGTGAGCAGTACTTC
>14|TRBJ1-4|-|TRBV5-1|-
CASSRNRDNEKLFF
TGCGCCAGCAGCCGGAACAGGGATAATGAAAAACTGTTTTTT
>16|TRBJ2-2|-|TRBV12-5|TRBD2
CASGAREGGFAGELFF
TGTGCTAGTGGTGCCCGGGAGGGGGGTTTCGCCGGGGAGCTGTTTTTT
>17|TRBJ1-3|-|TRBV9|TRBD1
CASSVRDSVFSGNTIYF
TGTGCCAGCAGCGTCCGGGACAGCGTTTTCTCTGGAAACACCATATATTTT
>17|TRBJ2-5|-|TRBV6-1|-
CASSESRVRRSGETQYF
TGTGCCAGCAGTGAATCGAGAGTGAGGAGGAGCGGGGAGACCCAGTACTTC
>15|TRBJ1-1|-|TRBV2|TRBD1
CASSGRTGGGTEAFF
TGTGCCAGCAGTGGGCGGACAGGGGGGGGAACTGAAGCTTTCTTT
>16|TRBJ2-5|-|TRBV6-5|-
CASSYSEGARSGTQYF
TGTGCCAGCAGTTACTCAGAGGGTGCAAGATCGGGGACCCAGTACTTC
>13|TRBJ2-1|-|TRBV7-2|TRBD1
CASSLGPGGRQFF
TGTGCCAGCAGCTTAGGACCAGGGGGCAGGCAGTTCTTC
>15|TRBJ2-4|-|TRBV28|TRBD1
CARPDRGYTKNIQYF
TGTGCCAGACCCGACAGGGGTTATACCAAAAACATTCAGTACTTC
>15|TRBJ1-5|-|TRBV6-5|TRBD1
CASSSGQGSNQPQHF
TGTGCCAGCAGTTCGGGACAGGGTAGCAATCAGCCCCAGCATTTT
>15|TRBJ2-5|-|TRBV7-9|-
CASSLVSGGSETQYF
TGTGCCAGCAGCTTAGTATCCGGGGGATCGGAGACCCAGTACTTC
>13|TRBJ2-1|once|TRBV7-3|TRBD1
CASSLRGQGEQFF
TGTGCCAGCAGCTTAAGAGGACAGGGTGAGCAGTTCTTC
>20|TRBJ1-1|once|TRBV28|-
CASSDFFRDKPTIMNTEAFF
TGTGCCAGCAGTGATTTCTTCCGGGACAAGCCCACTATAATGAACACTGAAGCTTTCTTT
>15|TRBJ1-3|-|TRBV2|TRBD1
CASMRGLSSGNTIYF
TGTGCCAGCATGAGGGGGCTGAGTTCTGGAAACACCATATATTTT
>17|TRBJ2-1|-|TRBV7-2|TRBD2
CASSLVVGVAGGRTWFF
TGTGCCAGCAGCTTAGTGGTTGGGGTAGCGGGGGGTCGTACGTGGTTCTTC
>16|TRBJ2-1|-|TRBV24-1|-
CATSAQLTGLRYEQFF
TGTGCCACCAGTGCCCAACTGACAGGACTGCGGTATGAGCAGTTCTTC
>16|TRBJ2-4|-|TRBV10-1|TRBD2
CASSESIGGGENIQYF
TGCGCCAGCAGTGAGTCGATTGGGGGGGGTGAGAACATTCAGTACTTC
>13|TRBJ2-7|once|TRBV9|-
CASSVEGTYEQYF
TGTGCCAGCAGCGTAGAGGGGACCTACGAGCAGTACTTC
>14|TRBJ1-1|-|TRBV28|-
CASSPGTLRTEAFF
TGTGCCAGCAGTCCCGGGACTCTGAGGACTGAAGCTTTCTTT
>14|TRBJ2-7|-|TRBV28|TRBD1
CASRPGQGVSEQYF
TGTGCCAGCAGACCGGGACAGGGGGTTTCCGAGCAGTACTTC
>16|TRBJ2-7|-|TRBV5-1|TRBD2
CASSLEREVKPYEQYF
TGCGCCAGCAGCTTGGAGCGGGAGGTCAAGCCCTACGAGCAGTACTTC
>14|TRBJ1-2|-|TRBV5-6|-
CASSLYTSAGGYTF
TGTGCCAGCAGCTTATACACGTCAGCGGGGGGCTACACCTTC
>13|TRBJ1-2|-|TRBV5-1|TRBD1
CASSSTGVYGYTF
TGCGCCAGCAGCTCGACAGGGGTCTATGGCTACACCTTC
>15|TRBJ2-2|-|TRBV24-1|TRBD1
CATSDGQGVASRLFF
TGTGCCACCAGTGACGGACAGGGGGTAGCGTCGCGGCTGTTTTTT
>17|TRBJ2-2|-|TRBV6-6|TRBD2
CASSRPGLAGRTGELFF
TGTGCCAGCAGTCGTCCGGGACTAGCGGGAAGGACCGGGGAGCTGTTTTTT
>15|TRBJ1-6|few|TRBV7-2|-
CASSYDSLGGSPLHF
TGTGCCAGCAGTTATGACTCTTTAGGGGGTTCACCCCTCCACTTT
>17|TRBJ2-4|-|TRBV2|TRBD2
CASSERQRTSSKNIQYF
TGTGCCAGCAGTGAAAGACAGAGGACTAGCAGTAAAAACATTCAGTACTTC